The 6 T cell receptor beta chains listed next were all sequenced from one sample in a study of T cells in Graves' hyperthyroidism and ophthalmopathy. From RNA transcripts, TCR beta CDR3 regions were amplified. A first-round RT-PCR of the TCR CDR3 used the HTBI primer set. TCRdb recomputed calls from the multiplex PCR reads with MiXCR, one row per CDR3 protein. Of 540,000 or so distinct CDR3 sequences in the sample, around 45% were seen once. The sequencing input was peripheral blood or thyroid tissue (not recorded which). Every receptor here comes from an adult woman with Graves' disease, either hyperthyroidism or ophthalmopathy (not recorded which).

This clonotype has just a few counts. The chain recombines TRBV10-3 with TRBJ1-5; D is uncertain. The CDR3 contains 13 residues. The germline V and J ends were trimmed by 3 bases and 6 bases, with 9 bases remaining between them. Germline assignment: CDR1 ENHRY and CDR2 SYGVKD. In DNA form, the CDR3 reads TGTGCCATCAGTGATGGGGAAATTCAGCCCCAGCATTTT. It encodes CAISDGEIQPQHF.

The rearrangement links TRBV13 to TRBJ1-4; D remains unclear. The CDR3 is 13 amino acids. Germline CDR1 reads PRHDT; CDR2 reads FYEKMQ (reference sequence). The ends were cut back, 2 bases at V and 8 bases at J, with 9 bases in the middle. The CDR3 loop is CASSLQAYEKLFF. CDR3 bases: TGTGCCAGCAGCTTACAGGCATACGAAAAACTGTTTTTT.

The CDR3 DNA is TGTGCCAGCAGTGGGGGCGGACTAGGGGCCTACGAGCAGTACTTC. This encodes CASSGGGLGAYEQYF. The chain uses TRBV2 and TRBJ2-7; 7 nucleotides align to TRBD2. V was clipped by 4 bases and J by 2 bases; unmatched bases: 8. Germline V gene sequence: CDR1 SNHLY, CDR2 FYNNEI. This CDR3 has 15 residues.

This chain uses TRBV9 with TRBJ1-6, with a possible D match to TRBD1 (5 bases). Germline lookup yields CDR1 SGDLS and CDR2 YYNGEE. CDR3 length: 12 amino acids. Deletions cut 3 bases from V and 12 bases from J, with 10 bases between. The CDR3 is CASSESGGPLHF. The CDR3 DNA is TGTGCCAGCAGCGAATCTGGGGGACCCCTCCACTTT.

CDR3 protein: CASSPTGLQPQYF. CDR3 sequence (DNA): TGTGCCAGCAGCCCAACAGGGTTGCAGCCCCAGTACTTC. The genes are TRBV7-9 and TRBJ2-5; D may be TRBD1 (6 bases). From germline, CDR1 is SEHNR and CDR2 FQNEAQ (reference sequence). This CDR3 has 13 amino acids. Trimming left V 5 bases short and J 9 bases short, with 16 bases between.

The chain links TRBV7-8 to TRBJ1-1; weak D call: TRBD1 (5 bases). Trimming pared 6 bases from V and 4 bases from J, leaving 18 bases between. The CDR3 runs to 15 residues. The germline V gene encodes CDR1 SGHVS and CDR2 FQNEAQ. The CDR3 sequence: CASSPRGGVGTEAFF. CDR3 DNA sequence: TGTGCCAGCAGTCCCCGGGGGGGAGTAGGCACTGAAGCTTTCTTT.